Described below is a single TCR beta chain sequence and its context. This record belongs to a study of tumor-infiltrating lymphocytes in localized non-small cell lung cancer. Looked up from germline, CDR1 is LGHNA and CDR2 is YSLEER. With 1 base removed from V and 8 bases from J, the gap between germline ends came to 12 bases. This CDR3 has 14 residues. Profiling relied on immunoSEQ multiplex PCR, and the TCRdb table lists in-frame clones only, not all of them. The table lists 15,000 to 20,000 clones, over 70% of them singletons. The chain is built from TRBV4-3 and TRBJ2-1, with a weak D call TRBD2 (6 bases). This receptor was obtained from a human donor with non-small cell lung cancer. The sample taken for sequencing was lung tumor tissue. CDR3 sequence: CASSQVTLADEQFF. The CDR3 region has the DNA TGCGCCAGCAGCCAAGTCACTTTAGCGGATGAGCAGTTCTTC.